The source of this TCR beta chain is a study of STAT5B mutations in CD4+ large granular lymphocyte leukemia. V was trimmed by 3 bases and J by 8 bases, leaving 11 bases between them. Germline V gene sequence: CDR1 KGHSH, CDR2 LQKENI. The CDR3 extends over 13 amino acids. The study's findings and limits: The CD4+ versus CD8+ T-LGLL clonality difference may reflect limited sample size. Roughly 27% of private leukemic clonotypes occurred rarely in other patients' non-leukemic repertoires.

Here immunoSEQ multiplex PCR was the method, and the copy in TCRdb shows in-frame clones only, minus some. The table has about 19,000 clones, 84% seen once. This clone was recorded once. As yet, its antigen is unknown. Sequencing used CD4+ T cells from blood buffy coats. The origin of this receptor is a human donor in good health. The J gene is TRBJ2-1, the V gene TRBV18; D gene uncertain. Here the CDR3 reads CASSPNTDYEQFF. CDR3 nucleotide sequence: TGTGCCAGCTCACCGAACACCGACTATGAGCAGTTCTTC.